The present T cell receptor beta chain was sequenced within a study of neoadjuvant anti-PD-1 for oral cavity cancer. Study results and caveats: TCR analyses covered only three patients per response group. Treg/Th17 ratio rose with pretreatment blood and fell with post-treatment tumor TCRbeta clonality.

Analysis of PBMCs was direct, with no culture step. Turning to this clone: Antigen: not known.

The length of the CDR3 is 11 residues. V lost 6 bases, J lost 8 bases, and 13 bases lay in between. Germline V gene lookup returns CDR1 SQVTM and CDR2 ANQGSEA. Most PBMC samples had roughly 0.45 ug input DNA in six replicates. The repertoire was sequenced with immunoSEQ multiplex PCR; TCRdb's copy has only in-frame clones and lacks some. The sample consists of approximately 14,000 clones, about three quarters of them appearing once. The sequence came from a person between 35 and 79 years old with oral cavity squamous cell carcinoma. The chain employs TRBV29-1 and TRBJ1-1; D remains unclear. Sequencing used PBMCs, obtained before nivolumab (anti-PD-1) treatment. DNA for the CDR3: TGCAGCGTACACCCGGGCTCCGAAGCTTTCTTT. It is translated as CSVHPGSEAFF.